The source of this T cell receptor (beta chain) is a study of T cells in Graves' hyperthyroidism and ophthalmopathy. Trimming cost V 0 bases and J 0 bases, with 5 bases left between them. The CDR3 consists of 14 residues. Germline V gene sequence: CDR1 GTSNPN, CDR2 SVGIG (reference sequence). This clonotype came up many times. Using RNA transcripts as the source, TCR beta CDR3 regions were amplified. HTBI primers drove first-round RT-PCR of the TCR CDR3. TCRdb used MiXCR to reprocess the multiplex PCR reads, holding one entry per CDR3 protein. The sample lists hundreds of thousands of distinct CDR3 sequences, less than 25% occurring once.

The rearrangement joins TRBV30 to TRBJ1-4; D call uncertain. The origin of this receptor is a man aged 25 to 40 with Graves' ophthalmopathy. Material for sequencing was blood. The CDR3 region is CAWSVDPTNEKLFF. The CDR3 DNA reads TGTGCCTGGAGTGTAGACCCAACTAATGAAAAACTGTTTTTT.